This T cell receptor beta chain appears in the sequencing data of a study of cytomegalovirus exposure and HLA in healthy donors. As concerns this clone: What it binds is unknown.

The CDR3 spans 14 residues. Per germline, CDR1 MNHEY and CDR2 SMNVEV (reference sequence). Trimming took 8 bases from V and 6 from J, leaving 19 bases between them. Using immunoSEQ multiplex PCR, the repertoire was profiled, and TCRdb retains in-frame clones only, with some absent. Seen here are roughly 220,000 clones, 80% to 85% observed once, and the top ten hold over 11%. General study results and limits: Reportedly, cytomegalovirus status was diagnosed with high sensitivity and specificity.

Sequenced input: PBMCs. The V and J genes are TRBV27 and TRBJ1-2; D is undetermined. The source is a woman aged 25 to 39 in good health and CMV-seropositive. CDR3 bases: TGTGCCAGCGGAGGGAGCAGAAACGTCAATGGCTACACCTTC. Its translation is CASGGSRNVNGYTF.